This T cell receptor beta chain was recovered during a study of blood T cell repertoires in COVID-19. Assay used: immunoSEQ multiplex PCR; TCRdb lists only in-frame clones, some missing. The data contain hundreds of thousands of clones, 70% to 75% of them singletons. This clone was observed a handful of times. V lost 1 base, J lost 6 bases, and 13 bases stayed unmatched. Germline V gene sequence: CDR1 SGHTA, CDR2 FQGNSA. The CDR3 has 18 amino acids. This clonotype was sampled from an elderly woman with acute or convalescent COVID-19. Sequenced input: peripheral blood. The rearrangement joins TRBV7-2 to TRBJ1-2, with 11 bases lining up with TRBD1. CDR3 in DNA: TGTGCCAGCAGCTTAGTACCATCCGGGACAGGGGGTTCAAATGGCTACACCTTC. It yields the protein CASSLVPSGTGGSNGYTF.